This TCR beta chain derives from a study of neurological immune-mediated disorders. V lost 6 bases to trimming and J lost 2 bases, with 7 bases between them. The germline V gene has CDR1 LGHDT and CDR2 YNNKEL (reference sequence). CDR3 length: 13 residues. This clonotype has ten or more counts. Via MiXCR, TCRdb re-called the 5' RACE reads, giving one row per CDR3 protein. This sample has 80,000 to 100,000 distinct CDR3 sequences, with around 6% found just once. Sample time point: longitudinal time-point 2. The sample comprised PBMCs. The origin of this receptor is a woman aged 60 to 75 with multiple sclerosis. The V call is TRBV3-1, the J call TRBJ1-4; no definite D call. For the CDR3, the DNA is TGTGCCAGCAGGATAAATACTAATGAAAAACTGTTTTTT. It codes for CASRINTNEKLFF.